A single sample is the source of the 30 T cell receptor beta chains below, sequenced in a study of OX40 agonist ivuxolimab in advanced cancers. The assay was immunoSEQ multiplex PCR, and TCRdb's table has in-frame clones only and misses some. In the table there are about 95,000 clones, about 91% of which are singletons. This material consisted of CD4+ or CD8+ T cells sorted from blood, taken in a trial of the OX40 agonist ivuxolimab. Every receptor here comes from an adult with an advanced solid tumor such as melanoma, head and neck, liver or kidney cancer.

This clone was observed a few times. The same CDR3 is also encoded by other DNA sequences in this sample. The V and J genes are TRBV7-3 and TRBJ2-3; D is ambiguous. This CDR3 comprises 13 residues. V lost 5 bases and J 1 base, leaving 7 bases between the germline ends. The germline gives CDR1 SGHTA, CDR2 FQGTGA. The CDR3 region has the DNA TGTGCCAGCAGCCTGGACGGCACAGATACGCAGTATTTT. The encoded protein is CASSLDGTDTQYF.

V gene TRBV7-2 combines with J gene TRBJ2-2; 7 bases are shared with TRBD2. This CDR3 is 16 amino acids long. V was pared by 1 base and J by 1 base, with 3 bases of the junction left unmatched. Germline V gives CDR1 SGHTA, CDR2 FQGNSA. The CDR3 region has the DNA TGTGCCAGCAGCTTAGTCGTAGCGGGGAACACCGGGGAGCTGTTTTTT. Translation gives CASSLVVAGNTGELFF.

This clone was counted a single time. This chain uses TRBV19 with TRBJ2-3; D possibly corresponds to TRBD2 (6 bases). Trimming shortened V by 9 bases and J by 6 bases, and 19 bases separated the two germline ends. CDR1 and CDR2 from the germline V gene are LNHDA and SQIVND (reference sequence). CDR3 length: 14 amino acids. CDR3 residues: CASKNEKRADTQYF. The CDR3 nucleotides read TGTGCCAGCAAAAATGAGAAGCGGGCGGATACGCAGTATTTT.

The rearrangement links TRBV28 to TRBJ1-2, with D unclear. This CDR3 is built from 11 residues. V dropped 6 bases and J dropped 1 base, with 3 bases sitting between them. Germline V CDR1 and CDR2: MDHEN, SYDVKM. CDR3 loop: CASRVNYGYTF. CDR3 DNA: TGTGCCAGCAGGGTTAACTATGGCTACACCTTC.

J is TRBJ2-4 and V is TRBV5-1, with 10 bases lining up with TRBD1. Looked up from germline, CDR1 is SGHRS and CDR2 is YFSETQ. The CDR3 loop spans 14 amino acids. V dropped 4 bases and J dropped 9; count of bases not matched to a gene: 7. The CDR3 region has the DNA TGCGCCAGCAGCACGGGACAGGGGAAGGTCATTCAGTACTTC. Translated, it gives CASSTGQGKVIQYF. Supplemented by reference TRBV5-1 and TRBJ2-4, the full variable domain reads KAGVTQTPRYLIKTRGQQVTLSCSPISGHRSVSWYQQTPGQGLQFLFEYFSETQRNKGNFPGRFSGRQFSNSRSEMNVSTLELGDSALYLCASSTGQGKVIQYFGAGTRLSVL.

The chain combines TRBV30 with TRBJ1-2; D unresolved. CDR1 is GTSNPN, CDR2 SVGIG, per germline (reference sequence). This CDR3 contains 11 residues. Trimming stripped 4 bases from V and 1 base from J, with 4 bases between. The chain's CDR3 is CAWIGNYGYTF. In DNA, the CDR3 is TGTGCCTGGATCGGTAACTATGGCTACACCTTC.

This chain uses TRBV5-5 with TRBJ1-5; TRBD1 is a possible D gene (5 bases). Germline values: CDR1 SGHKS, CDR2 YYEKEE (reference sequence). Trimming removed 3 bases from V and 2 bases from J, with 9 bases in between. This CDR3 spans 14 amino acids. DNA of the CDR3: TGTGCCAGCAGCTCTGGGGGAGGCAATCAGCCCCAGCATTTT. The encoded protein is CASSSGGGNQPQHF. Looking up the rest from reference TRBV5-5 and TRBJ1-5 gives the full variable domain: DAGVTQSPTHLIKTRGQQVTLRCSPISGHKSVSWYQQVLGQGPQFIFQYYEKEERGRGNFPDRFSARQFPNYSSELNVNALLLGDSALYLCASSSGGGNQPQHFGDGTRLSIL.

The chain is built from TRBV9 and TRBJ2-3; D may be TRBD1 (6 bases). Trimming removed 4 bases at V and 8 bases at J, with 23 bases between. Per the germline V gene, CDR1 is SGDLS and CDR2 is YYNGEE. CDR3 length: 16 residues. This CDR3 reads CASSLVPAGDGGTQYF. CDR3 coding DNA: TGTGCCAGCAGCCTAGTACCCGCAGGGGATGGAGGTACGCAGTATTTT.

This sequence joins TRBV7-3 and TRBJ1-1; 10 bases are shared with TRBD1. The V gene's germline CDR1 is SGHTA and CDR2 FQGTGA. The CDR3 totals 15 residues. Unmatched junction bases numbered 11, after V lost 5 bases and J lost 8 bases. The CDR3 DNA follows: TGTGCCAGCAGCCTCTTCGGGACAGGGGTTGACGAAGCTTTCTTT. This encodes CASSLFGTGVDEAFF.

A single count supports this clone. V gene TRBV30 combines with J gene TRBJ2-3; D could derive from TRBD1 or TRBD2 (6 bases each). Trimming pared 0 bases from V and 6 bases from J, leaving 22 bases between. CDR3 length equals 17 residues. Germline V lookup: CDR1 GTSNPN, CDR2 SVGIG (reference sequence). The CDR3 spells CAWSVWGAVSLLDTQYF. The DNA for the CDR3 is TGTGCCTGGAGTGTATGGGGGGCTGTCTCTCTACTCGATACGCAGTATTTT. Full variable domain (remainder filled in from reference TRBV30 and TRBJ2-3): SQTIHQWPATLVQPVGSPLSLECTVEGTSNPNLYWYRQAAGRGLQLLFYSVGIGQISSEVPQNLSASRPQDRQFILSSKKLLLSDSGFYLCAWSVWGAVSLLDTQYFGPGTRLTVL.

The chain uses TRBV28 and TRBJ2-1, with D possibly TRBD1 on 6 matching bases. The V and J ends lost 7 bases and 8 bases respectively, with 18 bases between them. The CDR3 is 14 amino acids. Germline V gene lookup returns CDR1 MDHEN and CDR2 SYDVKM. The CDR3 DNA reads TGTGCCAGCAATATTAGAGGACAGACGTATGAGCAGTTCTTC. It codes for CASNIRGQTYEQFF.

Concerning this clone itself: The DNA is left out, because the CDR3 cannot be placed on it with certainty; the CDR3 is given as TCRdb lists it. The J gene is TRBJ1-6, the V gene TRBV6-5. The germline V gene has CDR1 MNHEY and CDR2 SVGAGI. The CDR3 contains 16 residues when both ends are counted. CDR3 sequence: CASSYSIVGPGSPLHF.

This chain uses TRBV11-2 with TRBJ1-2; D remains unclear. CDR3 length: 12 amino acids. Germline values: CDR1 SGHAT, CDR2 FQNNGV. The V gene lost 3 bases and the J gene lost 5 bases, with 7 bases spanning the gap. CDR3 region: CASSLITYGYTF. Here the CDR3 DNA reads TGTGCCAGCAGCTTGATAACTTATGGCTACACCTTC.

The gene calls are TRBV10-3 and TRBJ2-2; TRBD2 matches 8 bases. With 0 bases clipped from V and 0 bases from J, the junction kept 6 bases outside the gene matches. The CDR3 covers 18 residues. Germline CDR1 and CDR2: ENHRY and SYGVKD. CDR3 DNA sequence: TGTGCCATCAGTGAGTCCAGCCTACTAGCGGCGAACACCGGGGAGCTGTTTTTT. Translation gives CAISESSLLAANTGELFF.

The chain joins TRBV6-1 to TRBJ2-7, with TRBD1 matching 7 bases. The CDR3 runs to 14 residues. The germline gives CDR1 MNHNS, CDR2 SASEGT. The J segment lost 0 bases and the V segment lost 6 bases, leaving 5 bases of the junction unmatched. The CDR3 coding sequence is TGTGCCAGCAGGACCGACAGGGCCTCCTACGAGCAGTACTTC. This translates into CASRTDRASYEQYF.

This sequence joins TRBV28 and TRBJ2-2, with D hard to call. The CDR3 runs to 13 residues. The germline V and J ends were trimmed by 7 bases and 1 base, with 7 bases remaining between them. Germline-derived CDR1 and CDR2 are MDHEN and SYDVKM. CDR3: CASISGNTGELFF. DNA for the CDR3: TGTGCCAGCATCTCGGGGAACACCGGGGAGCTGTTTTTT. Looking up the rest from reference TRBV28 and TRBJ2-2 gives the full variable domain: DVKVTQSSRYLVKRTGEKVFLECVQDMDHENMFWYRQDPGLGLRLIYFSYDVKMKEKGDIPEGYSVSREKKERFSLILESASTNQTSMYLCASISGNTGELFFGEGSRLTVL.

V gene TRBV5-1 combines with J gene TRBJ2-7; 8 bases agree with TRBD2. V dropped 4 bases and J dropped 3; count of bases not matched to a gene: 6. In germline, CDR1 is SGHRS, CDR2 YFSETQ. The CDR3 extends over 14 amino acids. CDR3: CASSDGLANYEQYF. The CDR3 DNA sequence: TGCGCCAGCAGCGACGGACTAGCTAACTACGAGCAGTACTTC.

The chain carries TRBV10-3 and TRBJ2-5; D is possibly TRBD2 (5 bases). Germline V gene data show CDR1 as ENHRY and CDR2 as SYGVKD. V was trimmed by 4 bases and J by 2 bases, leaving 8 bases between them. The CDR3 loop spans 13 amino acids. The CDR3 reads CAISGAVQETQYF. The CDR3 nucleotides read TGTGCCATCAGTGGAGCGGTTCAAGAGACCCAGTACTTC.

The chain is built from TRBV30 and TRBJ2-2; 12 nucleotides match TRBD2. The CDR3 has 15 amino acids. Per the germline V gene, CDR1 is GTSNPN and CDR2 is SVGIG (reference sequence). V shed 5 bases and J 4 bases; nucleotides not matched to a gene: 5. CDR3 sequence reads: CAWLAGGPSTGELFF. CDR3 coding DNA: TGTGCCTGGCTAGCGGGAGGGCCGAGCACCGGGGAGCTGTTTTTT.

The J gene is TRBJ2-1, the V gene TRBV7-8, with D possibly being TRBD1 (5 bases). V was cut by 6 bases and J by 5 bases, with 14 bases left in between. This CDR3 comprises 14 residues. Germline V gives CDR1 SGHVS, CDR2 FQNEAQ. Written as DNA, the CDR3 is TGTGCCAGCAGAATAGGACACGGCAACAATGAGCAGTTCTTC. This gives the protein CASRIGHGNNEQFF.

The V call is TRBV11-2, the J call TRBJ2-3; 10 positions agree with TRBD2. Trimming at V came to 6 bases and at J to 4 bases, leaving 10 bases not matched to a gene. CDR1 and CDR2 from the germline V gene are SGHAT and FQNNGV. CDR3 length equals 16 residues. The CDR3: CASSRPGLARADTQYF. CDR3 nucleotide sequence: TGTGCCAGCAGTCGGCCGGGACTAGCGAGGGCAGATACGCAGTATTTT. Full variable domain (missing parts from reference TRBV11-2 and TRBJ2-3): EAGVAQSPRYKIIEKRQSVAFWCNPISGHATLYWYQQILGQGPKLLIQFQNNGVVDDSQLPKDRFSAERLKGVDSTLKIQPAKLEDSAVYLCASSRPGLARADTQYFGPGTRLTVL.

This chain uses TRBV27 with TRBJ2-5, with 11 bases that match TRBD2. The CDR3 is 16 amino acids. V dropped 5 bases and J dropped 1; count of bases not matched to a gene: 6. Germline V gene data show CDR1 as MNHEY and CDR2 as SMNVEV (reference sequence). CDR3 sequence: CASSPGTSGSQETQYF. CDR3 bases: TGTGCCAGCAGTCCAGGGACTAGCGGATCCCAAGAGACCCAGTACTTC.

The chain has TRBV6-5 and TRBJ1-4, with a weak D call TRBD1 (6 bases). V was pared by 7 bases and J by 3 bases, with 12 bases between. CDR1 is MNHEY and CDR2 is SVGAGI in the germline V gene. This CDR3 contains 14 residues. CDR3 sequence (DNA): TGTGCCAGCAAACAGGGTTCCCCTAATGAAAAACTGTTTTTT. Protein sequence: CASKQGSPNEKLFF.

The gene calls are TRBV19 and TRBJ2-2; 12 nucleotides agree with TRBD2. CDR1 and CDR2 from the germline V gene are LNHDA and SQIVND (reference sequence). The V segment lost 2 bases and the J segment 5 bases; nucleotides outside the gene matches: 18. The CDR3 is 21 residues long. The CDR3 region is CASSIRPGSASGREWTGELFF. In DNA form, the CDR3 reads TGTGCCAGTAGTATAAGACCGGGATCGGCTAGCGGGAGGGAATGGACCGGGGAGCTGTTTTTT.

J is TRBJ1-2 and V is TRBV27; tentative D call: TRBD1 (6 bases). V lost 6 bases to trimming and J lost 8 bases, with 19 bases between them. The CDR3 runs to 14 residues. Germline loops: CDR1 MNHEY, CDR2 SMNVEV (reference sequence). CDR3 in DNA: TGTGCCAGCAGGTCAGCGTCAACAGGGTACGGCTACACCTTC. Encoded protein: CASRSASTGYGYTF.

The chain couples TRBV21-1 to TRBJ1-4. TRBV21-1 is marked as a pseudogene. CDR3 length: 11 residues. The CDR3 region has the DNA TGTGCCAGCAGCAAAGATGAAAAACTGTTTTTT. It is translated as CASSKDEKLFF.

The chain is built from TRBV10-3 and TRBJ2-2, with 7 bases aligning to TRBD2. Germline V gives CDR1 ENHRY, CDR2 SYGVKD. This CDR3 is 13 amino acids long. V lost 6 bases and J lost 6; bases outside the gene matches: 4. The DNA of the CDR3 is TGTGCCATCAGAGTGGGAGGGGCCGGGGAGCTGTTTTTT. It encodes CAIRVGGAGELFF.

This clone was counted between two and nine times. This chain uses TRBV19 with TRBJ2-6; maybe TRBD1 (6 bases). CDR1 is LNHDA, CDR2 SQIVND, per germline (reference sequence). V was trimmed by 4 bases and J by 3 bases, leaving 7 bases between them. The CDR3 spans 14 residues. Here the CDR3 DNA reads TGTGCCAGTAGTACAGGGGTTGGGGCCAACGTCCTGACTTTC. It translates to CASSTGVGANVLTF.

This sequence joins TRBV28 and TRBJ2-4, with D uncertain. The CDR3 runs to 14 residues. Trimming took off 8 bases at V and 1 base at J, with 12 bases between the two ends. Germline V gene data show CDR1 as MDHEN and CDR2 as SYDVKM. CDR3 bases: TGTGCCAGCGGGCTCGTGGGGGCCAAAAACATTCAGTACTTC. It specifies CASGLVGAKNIQYF.

This CDR3 is CASSVPTTGQGNEQYF. Written as DNA, the CDR3 is TGTGCCAGTAGTGTCCCTACCACGGGACAGGGGAACGAGCAGTACTTC. The chain has TRBV19 and TRBJ2-7; 10 bases are a match to TRBD1. Trimming cost V 5 bases and J 5 bases; bases outside gene matches: 12. From germline, CDR1 is LNHDA and CDR2 SQIVND (reference sequence). There are 16 residues in the CDR3.